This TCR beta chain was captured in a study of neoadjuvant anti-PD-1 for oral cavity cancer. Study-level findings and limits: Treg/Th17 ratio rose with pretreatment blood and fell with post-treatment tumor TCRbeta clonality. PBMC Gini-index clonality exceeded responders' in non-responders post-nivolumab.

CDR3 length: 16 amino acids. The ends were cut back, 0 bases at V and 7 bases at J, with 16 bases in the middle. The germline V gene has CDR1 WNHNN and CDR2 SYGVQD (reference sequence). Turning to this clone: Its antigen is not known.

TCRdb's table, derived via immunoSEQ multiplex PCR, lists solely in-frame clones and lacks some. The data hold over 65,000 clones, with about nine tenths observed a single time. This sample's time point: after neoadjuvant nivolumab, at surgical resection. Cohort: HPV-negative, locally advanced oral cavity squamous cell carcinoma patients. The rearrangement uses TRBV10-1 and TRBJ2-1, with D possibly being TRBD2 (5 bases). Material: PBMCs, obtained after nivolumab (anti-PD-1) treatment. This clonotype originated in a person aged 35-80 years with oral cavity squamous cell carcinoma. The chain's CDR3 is CASSESEATPTNEQFF. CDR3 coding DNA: TGCGCCAGCAGTGAGTCGGAGGCGACCCCTACTAATGAGCAGTTCTTC.